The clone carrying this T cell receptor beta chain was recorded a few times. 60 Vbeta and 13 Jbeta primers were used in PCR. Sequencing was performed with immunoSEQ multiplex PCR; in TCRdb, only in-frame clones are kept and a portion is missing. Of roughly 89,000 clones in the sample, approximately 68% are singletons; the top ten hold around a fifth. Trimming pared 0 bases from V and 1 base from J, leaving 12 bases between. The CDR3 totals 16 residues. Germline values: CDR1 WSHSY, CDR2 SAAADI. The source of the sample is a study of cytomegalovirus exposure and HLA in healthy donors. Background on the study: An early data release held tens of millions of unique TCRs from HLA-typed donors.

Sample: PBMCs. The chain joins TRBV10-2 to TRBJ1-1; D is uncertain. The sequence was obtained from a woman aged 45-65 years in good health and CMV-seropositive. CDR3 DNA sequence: TGCGCCAGCAGTGAGTCGAGGCAGTCTGCGAACACTGAAGCTTTCTTT. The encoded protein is CASSESRQSANTEAFF.